The text below deals with one T cell receptor (beta chain). The data were obtained in a study of metastatic and nonmetastatic thyroid tumors. J lost 3 bases, V lost 1 base, and 4 bases had no gene match. The CDR3 runs 16 residues. In germline, CDR1 is MDHEN, CDR2 SYDVKM. TCRdb re-called clones via MiXCR from the PCR reads. Counted here are about 30,000 clones, about 3.9% occurring once; the ten biggest clones make up around a fifth. No patient received treatment before thyroid surgery. The specimen sequenced was blood. The chain employs TRBV28 and TRBJ2-3; 10 bases match TRBD1. This TCR was recovered from a female donor with papillary thyroid cancer or a benign thyroid nodule (not recorded which). Some clones in this sample may be carry-over from other donors' samples. CDR3 sequence reads: CASSLSSDRGTDTQYF. The CDR3 DNA reads TGTGCCAGCAGTTTATCCTCGGACAGGGGGACAGATACGCAGTATTTT.